This T cell receptor (beta chain) stems from a study of cytomegalovirus exposure and HLA in healthy donors. The CDR3 runs to 16 residues. Germline assignment: CDR1 GTSNPN and CDR2 SVGIG (reference sequence). The trim removed 2 bases at V and 0 bases at J, leaving 5 bases unmatched. It was with 60 Vbeta and 13 Jbeta primers that the PCR ran. Libraries were prepared by immunoSEQ multiplex PCR; TCRdb keeps only in-frame clonotypes and omits some of them. Of over 150,000 clones detected, 70% to 80% appear once; the ten largest clones hold over 1.1%. In regard to this clone: Antigen specificity is unknown.

Study results and caveats: Roughly uniform sequencing depth across donors was assumed, possibly incorrectly.

The origin of this receptor is a man aged 60-69 years in good health and CMV-seronegative. Sequencing was carried out using PBMCs. V usage is TRBV30 and J usage is TRBJ1-3, with TRBD1 matching over 9 bases. The CDR3 region is CAWSSDRGISGNTIYF. In DNA form, the CDR3 reads TGTGCCTGGAGTTCGGACAGGGGCATCTCTGGAAACACCATATATTTT.